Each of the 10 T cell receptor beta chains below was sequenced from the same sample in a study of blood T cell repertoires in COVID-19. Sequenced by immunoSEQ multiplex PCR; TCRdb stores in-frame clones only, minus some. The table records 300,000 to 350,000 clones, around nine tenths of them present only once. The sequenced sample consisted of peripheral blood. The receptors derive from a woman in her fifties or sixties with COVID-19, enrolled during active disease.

The CDR3 sequence is CASSLVAGVRTDTQYF. Written as DNA, the CDR3 is TGTGCCAGCAGCTTGGTAGCGGGGGTCCGCACAGATACGCAGTATTTT. V is TRBV5-5 and J is TRBJ2-3, with TRBD2 identical over 9 bases. V shed 0 bases, J shed 1 base, and the junction held 3 bases outside the gene matches. Germline V lookup: CDR1 SGHKS, CDR2 YYEKEE (reference sequence). CDR3 length equals 16 residues.

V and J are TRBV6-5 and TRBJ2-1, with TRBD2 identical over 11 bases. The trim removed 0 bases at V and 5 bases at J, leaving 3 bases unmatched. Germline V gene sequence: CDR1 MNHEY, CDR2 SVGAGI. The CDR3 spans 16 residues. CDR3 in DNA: TGTGCCAGCAGTTACTCGTCTAGCGGGGGGCACAATGAGCAGTTCTTC. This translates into CASSYSSSGGHNEQFF.

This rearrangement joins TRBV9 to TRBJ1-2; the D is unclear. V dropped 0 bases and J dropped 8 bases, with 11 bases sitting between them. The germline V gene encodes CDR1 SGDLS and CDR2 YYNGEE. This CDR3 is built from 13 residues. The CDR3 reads CASSVVEGGGYTF. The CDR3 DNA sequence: TGTGCCAGCAGCGTAGTGGAGGGAGGCGGCTACACCTTC.

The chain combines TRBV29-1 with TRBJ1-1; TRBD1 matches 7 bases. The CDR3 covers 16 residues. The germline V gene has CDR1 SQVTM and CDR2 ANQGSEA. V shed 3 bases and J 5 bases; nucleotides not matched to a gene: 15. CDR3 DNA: TGCAGCGTTGAGGTGACCCAGGGGGGAAAAAGGACTGAAGCTTTCTTT. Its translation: CSVEVTQGGKRTEAFF.

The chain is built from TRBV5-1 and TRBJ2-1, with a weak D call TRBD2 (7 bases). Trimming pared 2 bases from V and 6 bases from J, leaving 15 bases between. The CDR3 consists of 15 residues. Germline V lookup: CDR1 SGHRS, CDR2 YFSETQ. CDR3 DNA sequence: TGCGCCAGCAGCTTTGTAAGGGGGGGATCCAATGAGCAGTTCTTC. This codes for CASSFVRGGSNEQFF.

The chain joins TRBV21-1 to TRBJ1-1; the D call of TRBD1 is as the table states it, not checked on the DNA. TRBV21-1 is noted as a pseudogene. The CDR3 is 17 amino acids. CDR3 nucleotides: TGTGCCAGCAGCAAAAAGTGGGGGCCTGGCAGGGGCACTGAAGCTTTCTTT. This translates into CASSKKWGPGRGTEAFF.

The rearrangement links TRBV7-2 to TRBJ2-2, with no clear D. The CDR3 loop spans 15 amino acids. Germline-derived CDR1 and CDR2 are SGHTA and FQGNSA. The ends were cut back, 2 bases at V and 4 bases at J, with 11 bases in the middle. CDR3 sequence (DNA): TGTGCCAGCAGCTTACTTTTAGCTGGCACCGGGGAGCTGTTTTTT. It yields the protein CASSLLLAGTGELFF.

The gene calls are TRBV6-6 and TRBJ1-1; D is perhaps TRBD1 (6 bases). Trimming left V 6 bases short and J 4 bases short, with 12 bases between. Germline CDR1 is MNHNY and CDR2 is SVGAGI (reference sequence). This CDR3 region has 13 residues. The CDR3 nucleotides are TGTGCCAGCAGCCGAGGGGGGAGCACTGAAGCTTTCTTT. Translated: CASSRGGSTEAFF.

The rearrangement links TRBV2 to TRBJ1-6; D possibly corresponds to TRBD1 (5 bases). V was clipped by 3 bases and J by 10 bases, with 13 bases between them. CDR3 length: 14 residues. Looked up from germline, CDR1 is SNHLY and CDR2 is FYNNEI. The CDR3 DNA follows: TGTGCCAGCAGTGAGATTCAGGGTAGCTCACCCCTCCACTTT. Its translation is CASSEIQGSSPLHF.

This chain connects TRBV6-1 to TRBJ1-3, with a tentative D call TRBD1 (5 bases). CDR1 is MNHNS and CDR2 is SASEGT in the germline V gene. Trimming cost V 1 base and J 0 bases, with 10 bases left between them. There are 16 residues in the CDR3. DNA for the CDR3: TGTGCCAGCAGTGAAGAGCTAGACAGCTCTGGAAACACCATATATTTT. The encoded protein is CASSEELDSSGNTIYF.